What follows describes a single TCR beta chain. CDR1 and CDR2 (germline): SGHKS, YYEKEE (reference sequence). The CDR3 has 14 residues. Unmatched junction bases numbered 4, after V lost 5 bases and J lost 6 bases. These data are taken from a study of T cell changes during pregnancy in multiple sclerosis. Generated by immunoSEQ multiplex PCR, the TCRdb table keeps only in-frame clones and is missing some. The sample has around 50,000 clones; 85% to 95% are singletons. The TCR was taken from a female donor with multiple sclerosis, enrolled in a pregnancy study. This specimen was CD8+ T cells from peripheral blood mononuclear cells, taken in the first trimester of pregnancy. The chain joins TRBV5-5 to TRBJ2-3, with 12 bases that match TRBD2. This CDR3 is CASSWTSGTDTQYF. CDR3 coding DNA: TGTGCCAGCAGTTGGACTAGCGGGACGGATACGCAGTATTTT.